This T cell receptor beta chain was retrieved from a study of blood T cell repertoires in COVID-19. Study-level information: PBMCs, B-cell-depleted T cells, or T cells provided the cDNA or gDNA that made up the material.

In its sample, this clone was seen once. In the authors' methods: Reference gene primer amplification gave estimated nucleated cell counts. The protocol was immunoSEQ multiplex PCR, while the TCRdb copy is restricted to in-frame clones and leaves out a portion. V, J and clone size reflect that table, while D and trimming were determined from the DNA. The data show some 56,000 clones, roughly 90% seen once. The sequenced material came from peripheral blood. The clonotype comes from a human donor in a cohort sampled during active COVID-19.

The CDR3 sequence is CASSYLAGGSTDTQYF. In nucleotides, the CDR3 is TGTGCCAGCAGTTACTTGGCGGGGGGTAGCACAGATACGCAGTATTTT. V usage is TRBV6-5 and J usage is TRBJ2-3; TRBD2 matches at 8 bases. Trimming cost V 1 base and J 0 bases; bases outside gene matches: 3. Germline CDR1 MNHEY, CDR2 SVGAGI. The CDR3 runs 16 residues.